This TCR beta chain is drawn from a study of graft-versus-host responses after intestinal transplantation. Some clones are missing from TCRdb's copy, which holds only in-frame ones; the method was immunoSEQ multiplex PCR. The profile covers roughly 43,000 clones, with about 95% appearing a single time and around 1.4% taken by the ten largest. Findings and caveats of the study: Ileal or blood samples showed some GvH clones first, and such clones were also found in recipient marrow.

This clone showed up just once. No antigen is known for it. V lost 7 bases, J lost 0 bases, and 25 bases lay in between. CDR3 size: 19 residues. Germline CDR1 MDHEN, CDR2 SYDVKM. The clonotype was recovered from a human patient who received an intestinal transplant, so some T cells may come from the graft donor. Sequenced here: PBMCs, sampled approximately 360 days after intestinal transplant. This chain uses TRBV28 with TRBJ2-1, with TRBD2 as a possible D gene (5 bases). As DNA, the CDR3 is TGTGCCAGCACCCCCCTACACGGTGGGAGTTCGAGCTCCTACAATGAGCAGTTCTTC. Protein sequence: CASTPLHGGSSSSYNEQFF.